The T cell receptor (beta chain) described here comes from a study of shared clonotypes between healthy human individuals. Germline V gene data show CDR1 as SEHNR and CDR2 as FQNEAQ (reference sequence). This CDR3 spans 14 amino acids. Trimming shortened V by 5 bases and J by 3 bases, and 11 bases separated the two germline ends. Some clones are missing from TCRdb's copy, which holds only in-frame ones; the method was immunoSEQ multiplex PCR. The table lists over 2 million clones, around 90% of them singletons. This clone appeared a few times. This TCR derives from a man aged 18 to 29 in good health. Some clones in this sample may be carry-over from other donors' samples. This chain uses TRBV7-9 with TRBJ2-1; D may be TRBD2 (6 bases). Material for sequencing was naive CD4+ T cells from PBMCs. Subset described: CD45RA+ positively selected. The CDR3: CASSPGTYYNEQFF. CDR3 in DNA: TGTGCCAGCAGCCCAGGGACTTACTACAATGAGCAGTTCTTC.